Listed here are 3 T cell receptor beta chains from one sample, sequenced in a study of vaccination and CD4 T cells after COVID-19. Antigens for these TCRs are unknown. Treatment: roughly 11-day PBMC culture with coronavirus spike peptide pools or control peptides (ViraFEST assay). Oncomine TCR Beta short-read sequencing was applied to DNA from cultured CD4+ T cells. MiXCR was run by TCRdb on the PCR reads, yielding one entry per CDR3 protein. The sample gives approximately 12,000 distinct CDR3 sequences, 60% of which show up once; 20% to 25% is in the top ten. Sequencing was performed on CD4+ T cells from blood, cultured in vitro. These receptors all stem from a human donor who had recovered from COVID-19.

This clonotype was observed a handful of times. V and J are TRBV15 and TRBJ2-1; no firm D call. Trimming stripped 1 base from V and 1 base from J, with 11 bases between. The germline gives CDR1 LNHNV, CDR2 YYDKDF (reference sequence). This CDR3 is built from 16 residues. The CDR3 reads CATSRVGSLSYNEQFF. The CDR3 DNA follows: TGTGCCACCAGCAGAGTAGGTAGCCTTTCCTACAATGAGCAGTTCTTC.

CDR3 in DNA: TGCAGTGCTAGCTCCAGCGGCTATCTCTACAATGAGCAGTTCTTC. Translated, it gives CSASSSGYLYNEQFF. The chain carries TRBV20-1 and TRBJ2-1, with D perhaps matching TRBD2 (5 bases). The CDR3 has 15 amino acids. The V end lost 3 bases, the J end lost 3 bases, and 15 bases lay between the germline ends. Germline assignment: CDR1 DFQATT and CDR2 SNEGSKA (reference sequence).

The genes are TRBV15 and TRBJ2-3; possibly TRBD1 or TRBD2 for D (5 bases each). Germline-derived CDR1 and CDR2 are LNHNV and YYDKDF (reference sequence). V lost 0 bases and J 4 bases, leaving 17 bases between the germline ends. The CDR3 sequence is 17 residues long. The DNA of the CDR3 is TGTGCCACCAGCAGAGATCGAGGGCAGGGTCTCGCAGATACGCAGTATTTT. Its protein product is CATSRDRGQGLADTQYF.